The 31 T cell receptor beta chains below come from one sample, sequenced in a study of T cells in Graves' hyperthyroidism and ophthalmopathy. TCR beta CDR3 regions were amplified from RNA transcripts. The HTBI set primed first-round TCR CDR3 RT-PCR. In TCRdb, the multiplex PCR reads were re-called with MiXCR into one record per CDR3 protein. The repertoire holds fewer than 750,000 distinct CDR3 sequences, with around 45% as singletons. Specimen: peripheral blood or thyroid tissue (not recorded which). The source is a woman under 30 with Graves' hyperthyroidism.

The chain joins TRBV24-1 to TRBJ2-7, with D possibly being TRBD1 (6 bases). V gave up 4 bases and J gave up 7 bases, with 13 bases separating them. The germline V gene encodes CDR1 KGHDR and CDR2 SFDVKD. The CDR3 spans 13 residues. In nucleotides, the CDR3 is TGTGCCACCAGTGAAGCCACAGGGTGGGAGCAGTACTTC. This sequence encodes CATSEATGWEQYF.

This clonotype has a count of ten or more. The rearrangement links TRBV4-2 to TRBJ1-2; D is unclear. The V end was cut by 0 bases, the J end by 0 bases, with 8 bases between. Germline CDR1 is LGHNA and CDR2 is YNFKEQ. CDR3 size: 15 residues. The CDR3 protein is CASSQDRGTNYGYTF. For the CDR3, the DNA is TGTGCCAGCAGCCAAGATCGCGGGACTAACTATGGCTACACCTTC.

This clonotype has a handful of counts. V and J are TRBV5-1 and TRBJ2-3; a possible D gene is TRBD2 (5 bases). Trimming cost V 5 bases and J 2 bases, with 12 bases left between them. CDR3 size: 14 residues. Germline loops: CDR1 SGHRS, CDR2 YFSETQ. The CDR3 is CASRDSAFTDTQYF. CDR3 bases: TGCGCCAGCAGGGATAGCGCCTTCACAGATACGCAGTATTTT. The variable domain in full, completed from reference TRBV5-1 and TRBJ2-3, reads KAGVTQTPRYLIKTRGQQVTLSCSPISGHRSVSWYQQTPGQGLQFLFEYFSETQRNKGNFPGRFSGRQFSNSRSEMNVSTLELGDSALYLCASRDSAFTDTQYFGPGTRLTVL.

The chain links TRBV7-3 to TRBJ2-7; 8 bases align to TRBD2. The length of the CDR3 is 14 residues. With 7 bases clipped from V and 3 bases from J, the junction kept 8 bases outside the gene matches. Per germline, CDR1 SGHTA and CDR2 FQGTGA. CDR3 bases: TGTGCCAGCAACCAAACTAGCGGCCACTACGAGCAGTACTTC. Amino acids: CASNQTSGHYEQYF.

This chain joins TRBV7-9 and TRBJ2-3; no clear D gene. CDR1 and CDR2 (germline): SEHNR, FQNEAQ (reference sequence). The length of the CDR3 is 12 residues. Trimming removed 4 bases from V and 4 bases from J, with 6 bases in between. The CDR3: CASSWVSDTQYF. In DNA form, the CDR3 reads TGTGCCAGCAGCTGGGTATCAGATACGCAGTATTTT.

The rearrangement links TRBV27 to TRBJ2-7; D ambiguous. Germline loops: CDR1 MNHEY, CDR2 SMNVEV (reference sequence). The CDR3 has 13 residues. V was clipped by 1 base and J by 2 bases, with 6 bases between them. The CDR3 coding sequence is TGTGCCAGCAGTTTATTGGGCCCCTACGAGCAGTACTTC. As protein: CASSLLGPYEQYF.

The chain has TRBV10-3 and TRBJ2-5, with 7 nucleotides matching TRBD2. There are 12 residues in the CDR3. The V gene's germline CDR1 is ENHRY and CDR2 SYGVKD. V was clipped by 7 bases and J by 2 bases; unmatched bases: 1. The CDR3 nucleotides are TGTGCCATCACAGCGGGACAAGAGACCCAGTACTTC. This gives the protein CAITAGQETQYF.

This chain joins TRBV27 and TRBJ2-7, with 9 positions matching TRBD1. The CDR3 is 14 amino acids. After removal of 4 bases from V and 3 bases from J, the junction contained 4 bases not matched to a gene. Germline V gene lookup returns CDR1 MNHEY and CDR2 SMNVEV (reference sequence). The CDR3: CASSSGQGIYEQYF. Here the CDR3 DNA reads TGTGCCAGCAGTTCAGGACAGGGGATCTACGAGCAGTACTTC.

The chain recombines TRBV29-1 with TRBJ2-7; tentatively, D is TRBD1 or TRBD2 (5 bases each). V gave up 4 bases and J gave up 1 base, with 14 bases separating them. The CDR3 length is 14 residues. In germline, CDR1 is SQVTM, CDR2 ANQGSEA. Here the CDR3 DNA reads TGCAGCGTTGGTTTGGGACCTCAATCCTACGAGCAGTACTTC. Translated: CSVGLGPQSYEQYF.

This clonotype showed up just a few times. The genes are TRBV19 and TRBJ1-4; tentative D call: TRBD1 (6 bases). The CDR3 totals 14 residues. CDR1 LNHDA and CDR2 SQIVND come from the germline V gene (reference sequence). V lost 3 bases and J lost 7, with 12 bases in between. As DNA, the CDR3 is TGTGCCAGTAGTATGGAGGACAGAGGTGAAAAACTGTTTTTT. The encoded protein is CASSMEDRGEKLFF.

This sequence joins TRBV19 and TRBJ1-3, with 10 bases lining up with TRBD1. CDR3 length: 14 residues. The J segment lost 0 bases and the V segment lost 10 bases, leaving 3 bases of the junction unmatched. Per the germline V gene, CDR1 is LNHDA and CDR2 is SQIVND (reference sequence). CDR3 sequence reads: CATGTGDSGNTIYF. In DNA, the CDR3 is TGTGCCACCGGGACAGGGGACTCTGGAAACACCATATATTTT.

The V and J genes are TRBV10-2 and TRBJ2-1; possibly TRBD2 for D (5 bases). The germline V and J ends were trimmed by 8 bases and 4 bases, with 9 bases remaining between them. The germline V gene has CDR1 WSHSY and CDR2 SAAADI. The CDR3 has 12 amino acids. The CDR3 loop is CASSLDYNEQFF. The CDR3, as DNA: TGCGCCAGCTCACTAGATTACAATGAGCAGTTCTTC.

This chain connects TRBV7-9 to TRBJ2-1; 11 bases match TRBD2. Matching the DNA end better, TRBJ2-7 makes the J call doubtful. The CDR3 totals 18 residues. Germline values: CDR1 SEHNR, CDR2 FQNEAQ (reference sequence). The CDR3 sequence is CASTSGVAGGPNYNEQYF. The CDR3 bases are TGTGCCAGCACCTCAGGGGTAGCGGGAGGGCCGAACTACAATGAGCAGTACTTC.

This clonotype was seen repeatedly, ten times or more. This chain joins TRBV20-1 and TRBJ2-2; tentative D call: TRBD2 (5 bases). The CDR3 length is 16 residues. Per germline, CDR1 DFQATT and CDR2 SNEGSKA (reference sequence). Trimming took 1 base from V and 1 from J, leaving 13 bases between them. The DNA of the CDR3 is TGCAGTGCTAGAGCTTCGAGCGGAGAGAACACCGGGGAGCTGTTTTTT. It yields the protein CSARASSGENTGELFF.

This clonotype was seen many times. The CDR3 loop is CASNPPMAGELFF. The DNA for the CDR3 is TGTGCCAGCAATCCTCCTATGGCCGGGGAGCTGTTTTTT. The chain employs TRBV12-3 or TRBV12-4 and TRBJ2-2, with unresolved D. The length of the CDR3 is 13 residues. V gave up 7 bases and J gave up 6 bases, with 12 bases separating them.

This clonotype was detected ten times or more. V gene TRBV28 combines with J gene TRBJ2-7; the D is unclear. The germline V and J ends were trimmed by 3 bases and 0 bases, with 6 bases remaining between them. Germline loops: CDR1 MDHEN, CDR2 SYDVKM. The CDR3 loop spans 13 amino acids. As DNA, the CDR3 is TGTGCCAGCAGTTTCCAGTCCTCCTACGAGCAGTACTTC. Translating it yields CASSFQSSYEQYF.

This clonotype was detected only once. This sequence joins TRBV2 and TRBJ2-2, with TRBD2 matching over 13 bases. Unmatched junction bases numbered 3, after V lost 7 bases and J lost 7 bases. Germline loops: CDR1 SNHLY, CDR2 FYNNEI. CDR3 length equals 14 residues. CDR3 region: CASTGTSGIGELFF. The DNA for the CDR3 is TGTGCCAGCACGGGGACTAGCGGGATCGGGGAGCTGTTTTTT.

There are a few counts of this clonotype. V is TRBV9 and J is TRBJ2-2, with 7 nucleotides matching TRBD2. Germline V gives CDR1 SGDLS, CDR2 YYNGEE. This CDR3 has 15 residues. J lost 6 bases, V lost 0 bases, and 5 bases had no gene match. As DNA, the CDR3 is TGTGCCAGCAGCGTAGGTGGGAGGGCCGCCGGGGAGCTGTTTTTT. Translating it yields CASSVGGRAAGELFF.

This clonotype appeared many times. The rearrangement links TRBV19 to TRBJ1-2, with TRBD1 matching 7 bases. The CDR3 spans 16 residues. Germline-derived CDR1 and CDR2 are LNHDA and SQIVND (reference sequence). V dropped 4 bases and J dropped 7; count of bases not matched to a gene: 15. The CDR3 loop reads CASSTKGGDSDLGYTF. CDR3 nucleotide sequence: TGTGCCAGTAGTACCAAAGGGGGGGACAGTGACCTTGGCTACACCTTC.

The chain carries TRBV7-9 and TRBJ2-7; TRBD2 matches 13 bases. The CDR3 is 17 amino acids. The J segment lost 2 bases and the V segment lost 2 bases, leaving 6 bases of the junction unmatched. Germline CDR1 is SEHNR and CDR2 is FQNEAQ (reference sequence). CDR3 sequence (DNA): TGTGCCAGCAGCTTACCGGGGACTAGCGGGAAACCCTACGAGCAGTACTTC. This codes for CASSLPGTSGKPYEQYF. The entire variable domain, with the rest obtained from reference TRBV7-9 and TRBJ2-7, is as follows: DTGVSQNPRHKITKRGQNVTFRCDPISEHNRLYWYRQTLGQGPEFLTYFQNEAQLEKSRLLSDRFSAERPKGSFSTLEIQRTEQGDSAMYLCASSLPGTSGKPYEQYFGPGTRLTVT.

This clonotype was seen once. The DNA is omitted, as the CDR3 cannot be located on it reliably, and the CDR3 follows TCRdb's listing. This chain joins TRBV7-6 and TRBJ2-7; the table's D call of TRBD1 was not tested on the DNA. Germline assignment: CDR1 SGHVS and CDR2 FNYEAQ. A total of 19 residues make up the CDR3, ends included. The CDR3: CASSSYICSARQGTYEQYF.

This clonotype was found a few times. The chain is built from TRBV18 and TRBJ2-1, with 7 bases matching TRBD1. CDR1 and CDR2 (germline): KGHSH, LQKENI. With 2 bases clipped from V and 1 base from J, the junction kept 5 bases outside the gene matches. The CDR3 contains 16 residues. The CDR3 nucleotides read TGTGCCAGCTCACCATCTCACAGGGGATCCTACAATGAGCAGTTCTTC. This translates into CASSPSHRGSYNEQFF.

This clonotype was observed many times. The chain uses TRBV12-3 or TRBV12-4 and TRBJ2-7, with a weak D call TRBD1 (6 bases). This CDR3 spans 14 amino acids. V lost 3 bases and J lost 2, with 11 bases in between. CDR3 DNA sequence: TGTGCCAGCAGTTTGGGGGACACGACCTACGAGCAGTACTTC. This translates into CASSLGDTTYEQYF.

The chain has TRBV7-3 and TRBJ2-2; D unclear. Germline CDR1 and CDR2: SGHTA and FQGTGA. V shed 5 bases and J shed 1 base, with 8 bases lying between them. This CDR3 spans 14 amino acids. The CDR3 DNA is TGTGCCAGCAGCGTAGCTGTGAACACCGGGGAGCTGTTTTTT. This gives the protein CASSVAVNTGELFF.

In this sample, this clonotype turned up a few times. This chain links TRBV5-1 with TRBJ2-5; D call uncertain. The assigned J gene may be wrong: the sequence end matches TRBJ2-1 better. Germline CDR1 is SGHRS and CDR2 is YFSETQ. The CDR3 extends over 13 amino acids. The CDR3 sequence: CASSLEGRNEQFF. CDR3 DNA sequence: TGCGCCAGCAGCTTGGAAGGTCGCAATGAGCAGTTCTTC.

V usage is TRBV5-5 and J usage is TRBJ1-2, with D possibly TRBD1 on 6 matching bases. Between the trimmed V and J ends, which lost 5 bases and 1 base, there was a span of 12 bases. Germline V gives CDR1 SGHKS, CDR2 YYEKEE (reference sequence). This CDR3 has 14 amino acids. This CDR3 is CASSMGGLNYGYTF. CDR3 DNA sequence: TGTGCCAGCAGTATGGGGGGCCTTAACTATGGCTACACCTTC.

The V and J genes are TRBV20-1 and TRBJ1-2; D possibly corresponds to TRBD1 (5 bases). The CDR3 has 14 amino acids. Germline CDR1 is DFQATT and CDR2 is SNEGSKA (reference sequence). V shed 5 bases and J shed 0 bases, with 13 bases lying between them. As DNA, the CDR3 is TGCAGTGCTCGTGGCGACAGAGCTAACTATGGCTACACCTTC. It is translated as CSARGDRANYGYTF.

This rearrangement joins TRBV20-1 to TRBJ1-2; 8 nucleotides match TRBD1. The CDR3 runs 15 residues. CDR1 and CDR2 (germline): DFQATT, SNEGSKA (reference sequence). J gave up 7 bases and V 0 bases, and 10 bases lay outside the gene matches. CDR3 amino acids: CSARDLRQGAGGYTF. For the CDR3, the DNA is TGCAGTGCTAGAGATCTAAGGCAGGGGGCGGGTGGCTACACCTTC.

This clonotype was observed at least ten times. This rearrangement joins TRBV3-1 to TRBJ1-5, with D uncertain. The germline V gene encodes CDR1 LGHDT and CDR2 YNNKEL (reference sequence). V was trimmed by 3 bases and J by 0 bases, leaving 6 bases between them. This CDR3 spans 14 amino acids. This CDR3 reads CASSQRNSNQPQHF. CDR3 coding DNA: TGTGCCAGCAGCCAGAGGAATAGCAATCAGCCCCAGCATTTT.

This clonotype was detected many times. The chain carries TRBV7-9 and TRBJ1-3, with 8 bases aligning to TRBD1. This CDR3 contains 16 residues. V was pared by 3 bases and J by 4 bases, with 8 bases of the junction left unmatched. Germline assignment: CDR1 SEHNR and CDR2 FQNEAQ (reference sequence). CDR3 in amino acids: CASSFYGGTGGNTIYF. The CDR3 DNA reads as TGTGCCAGCAGCTTCTATGGCGGGACAGGCGGAAACACCATATATTTT.

The rearrangement joins TRBV29-1 to TRBJ1-2, with TRBD1 identical over 7 bases. Germline CDR1 reads SQVTM; CDR2 reads ANQGSEA. This CDR3 region has 16 residues. V was pared by 1 base and J by 2 bases, with 10 bases of the junction left unmatched. CDR3 DNA sequence: TGCAGCGTTGAAGTCCCTGGAGGGGGCGCAAACTATGGCTACACCTTC. Translation: CSVEVPGGGANYGYTF.